This T cell receptor (beta chain) was observed in a study of shared clonotypes between healthy human individuals. The assay was immunoSEQ multiplex PCR, and TCRdb's table has in-frame clones only and misses some. The sample includes some 1.5 million clones, 98% of them seen just once. Looked up from germline, CDR1 is SGHDT and CDR2 is YYEEEE. CDR3 length: 16 amino acids. The junction had 9 bases not matched to a gene; V was cut back by 0 bases and J by 5 bases. The chain recombines TRBV5-6 with TRBJ2-7; 9 nucleotides align to TRBD1. The clonotype comes from a man aged 25 to 40 in good health. Material for sequencing was naive CD4+ T cells sorted from blood. The subset: CD45RA+ positively selected. The CDR3, as DNA: TGTGCCAGCAGCTTGGTCCTCCGGGACAGGGCACACGAGCAGTACTTC. This sequence encodes CASSLVLRDRAHEQYF.